This is a list of T cell receptor beta chains from one sample in a study of blood T cell repertoires in COVID-19. Here immunoSEQ multiplex PCR was the method, and the copy in TCRdb shows in-frame clones only, minus some. The sample yields 220,000 or so clones, roughly 90% seen once. The sample consisted of PBMCs or T cells enriched from blood (not recorded which). All receptors come from a man aged 30-40 years who had been exposed to COVID-19. Both conserved end residues are part of each CDR3.

v_gene	j_gene	CDR3aa
TRBV30	TRBJ1-5	CAWGHNSNQPQHF
TRBV15	TRBJ1-2	CATSNGFTNYGYTF
TRBV3-1/TRBV3-2	TRBJ2-2	CASSISMGQHTGELFF
TRBV19	TRBJ1-2	CASSIQGGFGGYTF
TRBV30	TRBJ1-5	CAWSANNNQPQHF
TRBV25-1	TRBJ1-1	CASNENGRGDTEAFF
TRBV18	TRBJ1-2	CASSPGTGLPNYGYTF
TRBV29-1	TRBJ2-1	CSVEVLLNEQFF
TRBV5-1	TRBJ2-3	CASSLVTSEVGDTQYF
TRBV3-1/TRBV3-2	TRBJ2-7	CASSQADRVGTEQYF
TRBV7-8	TRBJ1-5	CASSSSLGTGVFNQPQHF
TRBV30	TRBJ2-1	CAWSVGSGNYNEQFF
TRBV21-1	TRBJ1-2	CASSLHRGKDYGYTF
TRBV5-5	TRBJ1-2	CASSDLQQGEIYGYTF
TRBV5-4	TRBJ2-7	CASSSDRIYEQYF
TRBV5-3	TRBJ2-4	CARTLGQGSKNIQYF
TRBV2	TRBJ1-5	CASSETQVPYSNQPQHF
TRBV4-1	TRBJ2-3	CASSQGLAGDSDTQYF
TRBV20-1	TRBJ1-2	CSARDSYGYTF
TRBV3-1/TRBV3-2	TRBJ1-1	CASSQVGKSTEAFF
TRBV7-2	TRBJ1-2	CASSLKGLNYGYTF
TRBV11-1	TRBJ2-7	CASSLETGTGYEQYF
TRBV30	TRBJ2-2	CAWSSTLGQGAGELFF
TRBV7-9	TRBJ1-2	CASSMTGNYGYTF
TRBV5-4	TRBJ2-5	CASSLVGVGETQYF
TRBV7-2	TRBJ2-3	CASSFRPSEADTQYF
TRBV6-1	TRBJ1-1	CASSEDRDTEAFF
TRBV29-1	TRBJ2-3	CSVIPGTGGAHGTDTQYF
TRBV25-1	TRBJ2-1	CASRQGYNEQFF
TRBV30	TRBJ1-1	CAWTRGSGTEAFF
TRBV27	TRBJ1-2	CASSPQGIGGYTF
TRBV5-1	TRBJ2-5	CASSLDRGRTQYF
TRBV28	TRBJ1-2	CASSHDRSGYTF
TRBV25-1	TRBJ1-6	CASSTGFAYNSPLHF
TRBV12-3/TRBV12-4	TRBJ2-5	CASSLNRGTQYF
TRBV27	TRBJ1-4	CASSNTGRDEKLFF
TRBV3-1/TRBV3-2	TRBJ2-5	CASSQVVRGETQYF
TRBV29-1	TRBJ2-7	CSVESGAYSYEQYF
TRBV2	TRBJ1-5	CASIGDINQPQHF
TRBV15	TRBJ2-7	CATSSRGTYEQYF
TRBV6-2/TRBV6-3	TRBJ1-2	CASSPPAGGYGYTF
TRBV14	TRBJ2-7	CASSIQHGGYEQYF
TRBV28	TRBJ1-2	CASSSPDRPAGGYTF
TRBV30	TRBJ2-1	CAWSGAAGNEQFF
TRBV7-9	TRBJ2-5	CASSQGETQYF
TRBV7-3	TRBJ2-3	CASRFPGQGPSMMNF
TRBV18	TRBJ2-7	CASSPIEGSYEQYF
TRBV2	TRBJ2-3	CARIRAGGHENTDTQYF
TRBV14	TRBJ1-1	CASSLNRIGGQTEAFF
TRBV13	TRBJ2-7	CASSSGLGTKRSYEQYF
TRBV5-1	TRBJ2-7	CASSLTPTPGGVYEQYF
TRBV29-1	TRBJ2-3	CSVVASGGPKYTDTQYF